This TCR beta chain is drawn from a study of blood T cell repertoires in COVID-19 (dated by TCRdb to 2018 to 2021). Study-level background: Samples covering the acute and convalescent phases of COVID-19 were provided by collaborators in the United States, Italy and Spain. HLA class I and class II types, where available, came from metadata supplied by the sample provider rather than from assay-based typing. A de-identified subject ID, COVID-19 status, age in years and sex were almost always included in the sample metadata. The samples were drawn from two sources: the first 160 participants of the ongoing ImmuneRACE study, and 950 to 1,500 subjects contributed by 6 global collaborators. The repertoires were released in a freely available public database intended as a resource for research on the immune response to SARS-CoV-2. The prospective study material was composed of cDNA or gDNA derived from T cells, B-cell-depleted T cells, or PBMCs. The dataset comprised deeply sampled blood TCRbeta repertoires from subjects exposed to, actively infected with, or recovered from COVID-19.

The immunoSEQ Assay, a bias-controlled multiplex PCR, was used to amplify TCRbeta CDR3 regions from genomic DNA. The authors' pipeline ran thus. Within the assay, amplification of reference gene primers was used to estimate how many nucleated cells each sample contained. To quantify the absolute abundance of each unique TCRbeta CDR3 rearrangement, sequence reads were collapsed and filtered. Productive Simpson clonality was computed per sample as the square root of Simpson's diversity index over productive rearrangements. In its TCRdb copy, this immuneACCESS table keeps in-frame sequences only and misses some clones. Where compared with another copy, unresolved V genes explain less than half of these, and the others have no known cause. D and trimming were read from the DNA, whereas the V and J calls and clone size are those reported in that table. The sample data list more than 400,000 clones, and roughly 87% of these were observed just once. The ten largest clones capture approximately 0.65% of the sample.

Points the paper makes about the study in general: How much clinical and demographic metadata was included differed by source and by participant, and the metadata was provided uncurated.

Taken from the germline V gene, the CDR1 and CDR2 loops are SGDLS and YYNGEE. V drops 0 bases and J drops 5 bases, leaving 14 bases in between. The CDR3, from cysteine to phenylalanine, totals 15 residues. Only the CDR3 part of the read is kept: 45 bases, read in frame from the first base. Concerning this clone: This clone's antigen is unknown. The input lacks base qualities; no much larger clone sits a single base away.

Participants in the prospective study were enrolled through a virtual design, were aged about 18 to 89 years, and lived in approximately 24 United States geographic areas. Cohort assignment in the prospective study relied on participant-reported clinical history from a screening survey and a study questionnaire. Recovered participants in ImmuneRACE Cohort 3 were defined by two consecutive negative NP/OP PCR tests, clearance by a healthcare professional, or resolution of symptoms. In the prospective study, mobile phlebotomists collected whole blood, serum and a nasopharyngeal or oropharyngeal swab from each participant. Additional blood draws and questionnaires over an approximately two-month period could optionally be provided by prospective study participants. Before DNA extraction, prospective study blood samples were shipped either frozen or at room temperature.

The sequence is built from TRBV9 and TRBJ2-5, with no D gene named confidently. The TCR was taken from a man aged 18 to 35 who had recovered from COVID-19. Sample: PBMCs or T cells enriched from blood (not recorded which). The DNA sequence is TGTGCCAGCAGCGTAGGATTCGTAGACTGGGAGACCCAGTACTTC. It is translated as CASSVGFVDWETQYF.